The sequence of this TCR beta chain was determined in a study of blood T cells in healthy people across ages. Whole-study results and caveats: Per million T cells, TCR beta diversity dropped about linearly as age rose.

Looked up from germline, CDR1 is SGHTA and CDR2 is FQGNSA. Germline trimming cut 3 bases from V and 5 bases from J; bases unmatched to any gene: 6. This CDR3 is 15 amino acids long. Next came a second PCR, run for about 6 to 12 cycles, which used a sample-barcoded 5' primer along with a J-beta primer mix. Template switching added a 12-random-nucleotide identifier to every cDNA molecule. From the 5' RACE reads, TCRdb called clonotypes with MiXCR, one entry per CDR3 protein. The data hold 1.8 million or so distinct CDR3 sequences, with 39% observed a single time. This clonotype was seen only a few times. Antigen unknown.

This receptor was obtained from a human donor in good health. Input material: blood. This chain joins TRBV7-2 and TRBJ2-1, with 8 bases aligning to TRBD1. CDR3 in amino acids: CASSFYGTGNNEQFF. In DNA, the CDR3 is TGTGCCAGCAGCTTCTACGGGACAGGTAACAATGAGCAGTTCTTC.